The 32 T cell receptor beta chains in this list originate from one sample, sequenced in a study of OX40 agonist ivuxolimab in advanced cancers. The assay was immunoSEQ multiplex PCR, and TCRdb's table has in-frame clones only and misses some. This table holds some 84,000 clones, approximately 89% found once. Sequenced here: CD4+ or CD8+ T cells sorted from blood, sampled in a trial of the OX40 agonist ivuxolimab. These receptors came from an adult with an advanced solid tumor such as melanoma, head and neck, liver or kidney cancer.

The rearrangement joins TRBV7-6 to TRBJ2-2; D uncertain. This CDR3 contains 15 residues. In germline, CDR1 is SGHVS, CDR2 FNYEAQ. Trimming took off 5 bases at V and 3 bases at J, with 13 bases between the two ends. As DNA, the CDR3 is TGTGCCAGCAGCAGATGGGGTACCGACACCGGGGAGCTGTTTTTT. It is translated as CASSRWGTDTGELFF.

This sequence joins TRBV6-1 and TRBJ1-4, with a possible D match to TRBD1 (6 bases). CDR1 MNHNS and CDR2 SASEGT come from the germline V gene. V dropped 4 bases and J dropped 4 bases, with 13 bases sitting between them. The CDR3 is 15 amino acids. The chain's CDR3 is CASSGTGIHNEKLFF. The CDR3 DNA is TGTGCCAGCAGTGGAACAGGGATACATAATGAAAAACTGTTTTTT.

The gene calls are TRBV7-3 and TRBJ2-2; maybe TRBD1 (6 bases). CDR3 length equals 13 residues. Germline lookup yields CDR1 SGHTA and CDR2 FQGTGA. V was cut by 5 bases and J by 4 bases, with 8 bases left in between. CDR3 DNA sequence: TGTGCCAGCAGCGAAGGGGGCACCGGGGAGCTGTTTTTT. The encoded protein is CASSEGGTGELFF.

The chain is built from TRBV2 and TRBJ2-5, with D unresolved. The CDR3 runs to 12 residues. V shed 7 bases and J shed 2 bases, with 8 bases lying between them. The V gene's germline CDR1 is SNHLY and CDR2 FYNNEI. This CDR3 reads CASTQVQETQYF. The CDR3 DNA reads as TGTGCCAGCACCCAGGTTCAAGAGACCCAGTACTTC.

The chain employs TRBV5-6 and TRBJ2-4; D may be TRBD2 (5 bases). The CDR3 has 14 amino acids. The ends were cut back, 0 bases at V and 8 bases at J, with 12 bases in the middle. The V gene's germline CDR1 is SGHDT and CDR2 YYEEEE. CDR3 protein: CASSLAAGPDIQYF. CDR3 coding DNA: TGTGCCAGCAGCTTGGCCGCGGGCCCCGACATTCAGTACTTC.

J is TRBJ1-1 and V is TRBV7-3; D uncertain. The V and J ends lost 3 bases and 0 bases respectively, with 5 bases between them. Germline values: CDR1 SGHTA, CDR2 FQGTGA. The CDR3 has 13 residues. CDR3 protein: CASSFSMNTEAFF. The CDR3 region has the DNA TGTGCCAGCAGCTTTTCCATGAACACTGAAGCTTTCTTT. Using reference TRBV7-3 and TRBJ1-1 for the parts outside the CDR3, the full variable domain is GAGVSQTPSNKVTEKGKYVELRCDPISGHTALYWYRQSLGQGPEFLIYFQGTGAADDSGLPNDRFFAVRPEGSVSTLKIQRTERGDSAVYLCASSFSMNTEAFFGQGTRLTVV.

The chain recombines TRBV28 with TRBJ1-2; D gene uncertain. From germline, CDR1 is MDHEN and CDR2 SYDVKM. CDR3 length: 14 amino acids. Trimming took 4 bases from V and 3 from J, leaving 12 bases between them. CDR3 in amino acids: CASSSRAHHYGYTF. CDR3 nucleotides: TGTGCCAGCAGTTCAAGGGCCCATCACTATGGCTACACCTTC.

V usage is TRBV5-1 and J usage is TRBJ1-4, with 11 bases fitting TRBD1. The CDR3 is 14 residues long. The germline gives CDR1 SGHRS, CDR2 YFSETQ. V was pared by 7 bases and J by 6 bases, with 5 bases of the junction left unmatched. CDR3 protein: CASGSGQGDEKLFF. The DNA of the CDR3 is TGCGCCAGCGGATCGGGACAGGGGGATGAAAAACTGTTTTTT.

This chain links TRBV19 with TRBJ1-1, with D uncertain. The V end was cut by 3 bases, the J end by 3 bases, with 14 bases between. This CDR3 has 15 residues. From germline, CDR1 is LNHDA and CDR2 SQIVND (reference sequence). The CDR3 DNA is TGTGCCAGTAGTATTCAGGATAGTAAGGACACTGAAGCTTTCTTT. Residues: CASSIQDSKDTEAFF.

The rearrangement links TRBV6-5 to TRBJ2-7, with D perhaps assigned TRBD1 or TRBD2 (6 bases each). V shed 9 bases and J shed 3 bases, with 21 bases lying between them. CDR3 length equals 15 residues. CDR1 MNHEY and CDR2 SVGAGI come from the germline V gene. As DNA, the CDR3 is TGTGCCAGTAAACAGGGAGGCAGCAAAGTCTACGAGCAGTACGTC. Translation: CASKQGGSKVYEQYV.

The chain couples TRBV2 to TRBJ1-2; tentatively, D is TRBD1 (5 bases). Germline V CDR1 and CDR2: SNHLY, FYNNEI. The CDR3 is 13 amino acids. V was cut by 7 bases and J by 5 bases, with 14 bases left in between. The CDR3, as DNA: TGTGCCAGCAAGGAGACAGCGAAATATGGCTACACCTTC. Translating it yields CASKETAKYGYTF.

This rearrangement joins TRBV5-4 to TRBJ1-1, with 7 bases lining up with TRBD1. From germline, CDR1 is SGHNT and CDR2 YYREEE (reference sequence). Trimming removed 3 bases from V and 5 bases from J; junction bases left unmatched: 10. CDR3 size: 15 residues. CDR3 DNA: TGTGCCAGCAGCTCCGCTACAGGGGCGGGGACTGAAGCTTTCTTT. Translation gives CASSSATGAGTEAFF.

The rearrangement joins TRBV6-5 to TRBJ2-1; TRBD2 matches at 8 bases. The CDR3 extends over 16 amino acids. Germline lookup yields CDR1 MNHEY and CDR2 SVGAGI. Losses at the gene ends were 0 bases for V and 6 bases for J; bases not matched to a gene: 7. CDR3 in amino acids: CASSYSRAGATNEQFF. In DNA, the CDR3 is TGTGCCAGCAGTTACTCGCGAGCGGGGGCGACCAATGAGCAGTTCTTC.

The chain uses TRBV28 and TRBJ1-2, with a weak D call TRBD1 (5 bases). The CDR3 totals 15 residues. Germline CDR1 reads MDHEN; CDR2 reads SYDVKM. Trimming shortened V by 8 bases and J by 4 bases, and 20 bases separated the two germline ends. Written as DNA, the CDR3 is TGTGCCAGCGCCGGGGGTGGGCAGCACGTCTATGGCTACACCTTC. The encoded protein is CASAGGGQHVYGYTF.

The chain uses TRBV6-5 and TRBJ2-2; D is undetermined. Trimming removed 5 bases at V and 1 base at J, with 8 bases between. Germline-derived CDR1 and CDR2 are MNHEY and SVGAGI. The CDR3 is 14 amino acids. The CDR3: CASSRMGNTGELFF. Written as DNA, the CDR3 is TGTGCCAGCAGTCGCATGGGGAACACCGGGGAGCTGTTTTTT.

The CDR3 sequence is CASSPKGTGYSPLHF. CDR3 sequence (DNA): TGTGCCAGCAGCCCCAAAGGGACAGGGTATTCACCCCTCCACTTT. The J gene is TRBJ1-6, the V gene TRBV7-9; 9 bases fit TRBD1. The CDR3 is 15 residues long. CDR1 and CDR2 from the germline V gene are SEHNR and FQNEAQ (reference sequence). V gave up 5 bases and J gave up 8 bases; unmatched junction bases: 7. Filled out from reference TRBV7-9 and TRBJ1-6, the complete variable domain reads DTGVSQNPRHKITKRGQNVTFRCDPISEHNRLYWYRQTLGQGPEFLTYFQNEAQLEKSRLLSDRFSAERPKGSFSTLEIQRTEQGDSAMYLCASSPKGTGYSPLHFGNGTRLTVT.

This chain links TRBV7-2 with TRBJ1-2, with 9 bases identical to TRBD1. The CDR3 covers 16 residues. Trimming at V came to 3 bases and at J to 2 bases, leaving 7 bases not matched to a gene. CDR1 is SGHTA and CDR2 is FQGNSA in the germline V gene. CDR3 DNA: TGTGCCAGCAGCTTTGGGAGACAGGGGGTAAACTATGGCTACACCTTC. This sequence encodes CASSFGRQGVNYGYTF. The full variable domain, in which reference TRBV7-2 and TRBJ1-2 provide the parts outside the CDR3, is GAGVSQSPSNKVTEKGKDVELRCDPISGHTALYWYRQSLGQGLEFLIYFQGNSAPDKSGLPSDRFSAERTGGSVSTLTIQRTQQEDSAVYLCASSFGRQGVNYGYTFGSGTRLTVV.

The chain joins TRBV5-1 to TRBJ2-1; D is unclear. Trimming cost V 0 bases and J 0 bases, with 7 bases left between them. This CDR3 has 15 amino acids. Germline V gene data show CDR1 as SGHRS and CDR2 as YFSETQ. CDR3 in DNA: TGCGCCAGCAGCTTGGGCTGGAGCTCCTACAATGAGCAGTTCTTC. Encoded protein: CASSLGWSSYNEQFF.

The chain carries TRBV5-8 and TRBJ1-5; D unresolved. V dropped 4 bases and J dropped 1 base, with 12 bases sitting between them. Germline CDR1 is SGHTS and CDR2 is YDEGEE. The CDR3 is made up of 15 amino acids. The CDR3: CASSPLGWSNQPQHF. As DNA, the CDR3 is TGTGCCAGCAGCCCCCTGGGATGGAGCAATCAGCCCCAGCATTTT.

This clone is a singleton in its sample. The chain employs TRBV5-1 and TRBJ2-3, with 11 bases lining up with TRBD1. The CDR3 length is 16 residues. Trimming cost V 4 bases and J 0 bases; bases outside gene matches: 4. Per germline, CDR1 SGHRS and CDR2 YFSETQ. The CDR3 bases are TGCGCCAGCAGCCGGACAGGGGGCGCGAGCACAGATACGCAGTATTTT. This translates into CASSRTGGASTDTQYF. The variable domain in full, with the rest retrieved from reference TRBV5-1 and TRBJ2-3, is KAGVTQTPRYLIKTRGQQVTLSCSPISGHRSVSWYQQTPGQGLQFLFEYFSETQRNKGNFPGRFSGRQFSNSRSEMNVSTLELGDSALYLCASSRTGGASTDTQYFGPGTRLTVL.

The rearrangement uses TRBV19 and TRBJ2-7, with D unclear. Germline loops: CDR1 LNHDA, CDR2 SQIVND (reference sequence). V was clipped by 7 bases and J by 1 base, with 11 bases between them. The CDR3 has 13 amino acids. The CDR3 here is CASTHPSSYEQYF. CDR3 in DNA: TGTGCCAGTACCCACCCCAGTTCCTACGAGCAGTACTTC.

V usage is TRBV30 and J usage is TRBJ2-5; D gene unclear. V dropped 1 base and J dropped 5 bases, with 20 bases sitting between them. The CDR3 loop spans 16 amino acids. The germline V gene encodes CDR1 GTSNPN and CDR2 SVGIG (reference sequence). Here the CDR3 reads CAWSEDIATLPETQYF. CDR3 nucleotide sequence: TGTGCCTGGAGTGAAGACATTGCCACCCTACCGGAGACCCAGTACTTC.

V usage is TRBV2 and J usage is TRBJ1-5; D is uncertain. Germline assignment: CDR1 SNHLY and CDR2 FYNNEI. Trimming stripped 6 bases from V and 6 bases from J, with 12 bases between. The CDR3 extends over 13 amino acids. The CDR3 loop reads CASRTVLGQPQHF. The CDR3 DNA reads as TGTGCCAGCAGGACCGTCTTAGGTCAGCCCCAGCATTTT.

V usage is TRBV18 and J usage is TRBJ1-2; D gene unclear. Germline loops: CDR1 KGHSH, CDR2 LQKENI. CDR3 length: 13 residues. Trimming took off 2 bases at V and 7 bases at J, with 11 bases between the two ends. The CDR3 here is CASSPDPAAGYTF. For the CDR3, the DNA is TGTGCCAGCTCACCAGACCCGGCCGCTGGCTACACCTTC.

The gene calls are TRBV18 and TRBJ2-2; possibly TRBD1 for D (5 bases). The germline V gene has CDR1 KGHSH and CDR2 LQKENI. This CDR3 has 16 amino acids. Trimming stripped 3 bases from V and 2 bases from J, with 13 bases between. CDR3 loop: CASSPRTDTNTGELFF. CDR3 bases: TGTGCCAGCTCACCTCGGACGGACACTAACACCGGGGAGCTGTTTTTT.

The V and J genes are TRBV11-1 and TRBJ2-3; D may be TRBD1 (6 bases). Germline CDR1 and CDR2: SGHAT and FQDESV (reference sequence). CDR3 length: 14 amino acids. Trimming pared 4 bases from V and 1 base from J, leaving 9 bases between. The CDR3 reads CASSYRTGTDTQYF. DNA of the CDR3: TGTGCCAGCAGCTACCGGACAGGCACAGATACGCAGTATTTT. Full variable domain (remainder filled in from reference TRBV11-1 and TRBJ2-3): EAEVAQSPRYKITEKSQAVAFWCDPISGHATLYWYRQILGQGPELLVQFQDESVVDDSQLPKDRFSAERLKGVDSTLKIQPAELGDSAMYLCASSYRTGTDTQYFGPGTRLTVL.

This clone was seen a single time. V and J are TRBV30 and TRBJ2-3; no clear D. There are 15 residues in the CDR3. Germline CDR1 GTSNPN, CDR2 SVGIG (reference sequence). The V and J ends lost 2 bases and 2 bases respectively, with 14 bases between them. CDR3 sequence (DNA): TGTGCCTGGAGTTCAGGCGCGAGGTCCACAGATACGCAGTATTTT. Encoded protein: CAWSSGARSTDTQYF.

The chain has TRBV5-1 and TRBJ1-1; maybe TRBD1 (6 bases). The CDR3 runs 12 residues. The ends were cut back, 3 bases at V and 8 bases at J, with 11 bases in the middle. Germline V CDR1 and CDR2: SGHRS, YFSETQ. The CDR3 protein is CASSWDNGEAFF. CDR3 bases: TGCGCCAGCAGCTGGGACAATGGAGAAGCTTTCTTT. The variable domain in full, with the rest retrieved from reference TRBV5-1 and TRBJ1-1, is KAGVTQTPRYLIKTRGQQVTLSCSPISGHRSVSWYQQTPGQGLQFLFEYFSETQRNKGNFPGRFSGRQFSNSRSEMNVSTLELGDSALYLCASSWDNGEAFFGQGTRLTVV.

V is TRBV6-5 and J is TRBJ1-2; 7 bases line up with TRBD1. The V gene's germline CDR1 is MNHEY and CDR2 SVGAGI. The J segment lost 0 bases and the V segment lost 5 bases, leaving 6 bases of the junction unmatched. The CDR3 has 15 residues. DNA of the CDR3: TGTGCCAGCAGTAGGGGGACAGAAGCTAACTATGGCTACACCTTC. As protein: CASSRGTEANYGYTF.

The chain employs TRBV5-1 and TRBJ1-4, with 7 positions matching TRBD1. Germline V CDR1 and CDR2: SGHRS, YFSETQ. V dropped 0 bases and J dropped 7; count of bases not matched to a gene: 3. This CDR3 comprises 14 residues. The CDR3 sequence: CASSLANRGEKLFF. CDR3 sequence (DNA): TGCGCCAGCAGCTTGGCCAACAGGGGTGAAAAACTGTTTTTT. The entire variable domain, with the rest obtained from reference TRBV5-1 and TRBJ1-4, is as follows: KAGVTQTPRYLIKTRGQQVTLSCSPISGHRSVSWYQQTPGQGLQFLFEYFSETQRNKGNFPGRFSGRQFSNSRSEMNVSTLELGDSALYLCASSLANRGEKLFFGSGTQLSVL.

This clone was recorded a few times. The CDR3 here is CASRQTEAFF. The CDR3 coding sequence is TGTGCCAGCAGACAGACTGAAGCTTTCTTT. The V gene is TRBV28, the J gene TRBJ1-1; D gene ambiguous. The germline CDR1 and CDR2 sequences are MDHEN and SYDVKM. The CDR3 is 10 amino acids. The V end lost 6 bases, the J end lost 5 bases, and 4 bases lay between the germline ends.

This clone has just one count. J is TRBJ2-7 and V is TRBV18; D unclear. Trimming stripped 4 bases from V and 3 bases from J, with 7 bases between. Germline V gene data show CDR1 as KGHSH and CDR2 as LQKENI. This CDR3 has 12 residues. Here the CDR3 reads CASSQQYYEQYF. In DNA form, the CDR3 reads TGTGCCAGCTCACAACAGTACTACGAGCAGTACTTC.